The 18 T cell receptor beta chains listed next were all sequenced from one sample in a study of blood T cell repertoires in COVID-19 (dated by TCRdb to about 2020). Libraries were prepared through the immunoSEQ multiplex PCR assay. Imported from immuneACCESS, the table was reduced by TCRdb to in-frame sequences with V and J called. These copies leave out some clones; in studies compared against another copy, an unresolved V gene accounts for under half, and the cause of the remainder is not known. Within this sample are 200,000 to 250,000 clones, with roughly 85% of them counted one time only. The top ten clonotypes cover 10% to 12% of the sample. Sequencing input: PBMCs or T cells enriched from blood (not recorded which). The receptors here all came from a man younger than 45 who had recovered from COVID-19.

This chain uses TRBV5-1 with TRBJ1-1; D possibly corresponds to TRBD1 (6 bases). The CDR3 extends over 17 amino acids. V was shortened by 4 bases and J by 0 bases, with 19 bases between the two germline ends. In germline, CDR1 is SGHRS, CDR2 YFSETQ. The CDR3 nucleotides are TGCGCCAGCAGCCAAAGGACAGCCGACCCCATGAACACTGAAGCTTTCTTT. This codes for CASSQRTADPMNTEAFF. The whole variable domain, remainder taken from reference TRBV5-1 and TRBJ1-1, is KAGVTQTPRYLIKTRGQQVTLSCSPISGHRSVSWYQQTPGQGLQFLFEYFSETQRNKGNFPGRFSGRQFSNSRSEMNVSTLELGDSALYLCASSQRTADPMNTEAFFGQGTRLTVV.

The chain links TRBV10-3 to TRBJ2-4, with 10 nucleotides matching TRBD2. The CDR3 spans 14 residues. Trimming took 10 bases from V and 5 from J; bases not matched to a gene: 8. Looked up from germline, CDR1 is ENHRY and CDR2 is SYGVKD. CDR3 loop: CATGDGTSENIQYF. CDR3 DNA sequence: TGTGCCACCGGAGATGGGACTAGCGAAAACATTCAGTACTTC.

V and J are TRBV9 and TRBJ1-6; D might be TRBD1 (5 bases). Germline CDR1 and CDR2: SGDLS and YYNGEE. This CDR3 has 15 residues. The V and J ends lost 3 bases and 4 bases respectively, with 11 bases between them. The DNA for the CDR3 is TGTGCCAGCAGCGAATCTGGGACTTATAATTCACCCCTCCACTTT. Amino acid sequence: CASSESGTYNSPLHF.

The rearrangement joins TRBV7-6 to TRBJ2-5; 7 bases align to TRBD1. Losses at the gene ends were 2 bases for V and 4 bases for J; bases not matched to a gene: 10. The CDR3 sequence is 16 residues long. In germline, CDR1 is SGHVS, CDR2 FNYEAQ. CDR3 sequence (DNA): TGTGCCAGCAGCTTATGGTCCCCGACAGGGAGAGAGACCCAGTACTTC. It codes for CASSLWSPTGRETQYF.

This chain links TRBV18 with TRBJ1-2; a possible D gene is TRBD1 (6 bases). Germline CDR1 reads KGHSH; CDR2 reads LQKENI. V was pared by 6 bases and J by 3 bases, with 20 bases between. The CDR3 extends over 16 amino acids. The CDR3 here is CASSPGVMGAHYGYTF. Here the CDR3 DNA reads TGTGCCAGCTCCCCGGGCGTTATGGGGGCGCACTATGGCTACACCTTC.

This sequence joins TRBV3-1 (or the pseudogene TRBV3-2) and TRBJ2-1; 7 positions agree with TRBD1. Germline CDR1 is LGHDT and CDR2 is YNNKEL (reference sequence). This CDR3 has 16 amino acids. The J segment lost 5 bases and the V segment lost 0 bases, leaving 7 bases of the junction unmatched. Written as DNA, the CDR3 is TGTGCCAGCAGCCAAGAAGGGACAGAGAGACACAATGAGCAGTTCTTC. Its protein product is CASSQEGTERHNEQFF.

The chain links TRBV5-1 to TRBJ2-2, with TRBD2 matching 8 bases. The CDR3 totals 15 residues. Trimming at V came to 2 bases and at J to 1 base, leaving 1 base not matched to a gene. CDR1 and CDR2 from the germline V gene are SGHRS and YFSETQ. The CDR3 DNA reads TGCGCCAGCAGCTTAAGCGGGAGGAACACCGGGGAGCTGTTTTTT. Residues: CASSLSGRNTGELFF.

The V and J genes are TRBV19 and TRBJ2-1, with 10 bases lining up with TRBD2. V was clipped by 5 bases and J by 8 bases; unmatched bases: 9. Looked up from germline, CDR1 is LNHDA and CDR2 is SQIVND (reference sequence). The CDR3 has 15 residues. The chain's CDR3 is CASSGAGGRWDEQFF. In DNA form, the CDR3 reads TGTGCCAGTAGTGGAGCGGGAGGGCGGTGGGATGAGCAGTTCTTC.

As concerns this clone: The sample contains more than one DNA sequence encoding this CDR3. The chain recombines TRBV3-1 (or the pseudogene TRBV3-2) with TRBJ1-2; D is ambiguous. Between the trimmed V and J ends, which lost 1 base and 5 bases, there was a span of 5 bases. Germline values: CDR1 LGHDT, CDR2 YNNKEL (reference sequence). The CDR3 is made up of 12 amino acids. CDR3 DNA sequence: TGTGCCAGCAGCCAAGTGAGATATGGCTACACCTTC. Its translation: CASSQVRYGYTF.

V and J are TRBV24-1 and TRBJ2-3; TRBD2 is a possible D gene (5 bases). V dropped 0 bases and J dropped 0 bases, with 15 bases sitting between them. In germline, CDR1 is KGHDR, CDR2 SFDVKD. This CDR3 is built from 18 residues. The CDR3 protein is CATSDLGMAGSSTDTQYF. Here the CDR3 DNA reads TGTGCCACCAGTGATTTGGGGATGGCGGGCTCTAGCACAGATACGCAGTATTTT.

The rearrangement links TRBV3-1 (or the pseudogene TRBV3-2) to TRBJ2-1; 7 bases line up with TRBD2. This CDR3 spans 14 amino acids. Germline values: CDR1 LGHDT, CDR2 YNNKEL (reference sequence). Trimming cost V 6 bases and J 2 bases; bases outside gene matches: 4. The CDR3 here is CASSPSGTYNEQFF. CDR3 sequence (DNA): TGTGCCAGCAGTCCTAGCGGAACCTACAATGAGCAGTTCTTC.

The rearrangement joins TRBV19 to TRBJ1-2; TRBD1 is a possible D gene (6 bases). This CDR3 contains 12 residues. The germline V gene encodes CDR1 LNHDA and CDR2 SQIVND (reference sequence). V gave up 6 bases and J gave up 5 bases, with 10 bases separating them. The CDR3 loop reads CASRSQGYGYTF. The CDR3 bases are TGTGCCAGTAGATCCCAGGGGTATGGCTACACCTTC.

The rearrangement joins TRBV19 to TRBJ2-2, with D possibly being TRBD2 (5 bases). The V gene's germline CDR1 is LNHDA and CDR2 SQIVND (reference sequence). Trimming pared 7 bases from V and 5 bases from J, leaving 14 bases between. The CDR3 spans 14 residues. CDR3 in DNA: TGTGCCAGTAACCTCCCCGGGGTAACCGGGGAGCTGTTTTTT. Protein product: CASNLPGVTGELFF.

The V gene is TRBV7-8, the J gene TRBJ1-2; TRBD1 matches 8 bases. Trimming cost V 4 bases and J 12 bases; bases outside gene matches: 13. The CDR3 is 14 residues long. Per the germline V gene, CDR1 is SGHVS and CDR2 is FQNEAQ. This chain's CDR3 is CASSSGDRRGWDTF. For the CDR3, the DNA is TGTGCCAGCAGCTCCGGGGACAGGAGGGGTTGGGACACCTTC.

The DNA for the CDR3 is TGTGCCAGCAGTTCGCCGGGACAGGGGGCGGTTCAGCCCCAGCATTTT. Translating it yields CASSSPGQGAVQPQHF. The rearrangement links TRBV25-1 to TRBJ1-5; 12 positions agree with TRBD1. V dropped 5 bases and J dropped 6; count of bases not matched to a gene: 8. The CDR3 extends over 16 amino acids. Germline CDR1 and CDR2: MGHDK and SYGVNS.

The rearrangement uses TRBV7-9 and TRBJ2-3; 10 bases fit TRBD2. J lost 4 bases, V lost 5 bases, and 9 bases had no gene match. This CDR3 is 16 amino acids long. Germline V gives CDR1 SEHNR, CDR2 FQNEAQ (reference sequence). The chain's CDR3 is CASSRSGAGGPDTQYF. CDR3 nucleotides: TGTGCCAGCAGCCGCTCAGGAGCGGGGGGGCCAGATACGCAGTATTTT.

This sequence joins TRBV18 and TRBJ2-5; the D gene is possibly TRBD1 (5 bases). The V end lost 0 bases, the J end lost 2 bases, and 7 bases lay between the germline ends. Germline loops: CDR1 KGHSH, CDR2 LQKENI. The CDR3 covers 14 residues. Here the CDR3 DNA reads TGTGCCAGCTCACCACCAGGGGCACAAGAGACCCAGTACTTC. The encoded protein is CASSPPGAQETQYF.

The chain joins TRBV3-1 (or the pseudogene TRBV3-2) to TRBJ2-7; the match to TRBD2 covers 10 bases. CDR1 is LGHDT, CDR2 YNNKEL, per germline (reference sequence). The CDR3 has 15 residues. V lost 1 base, J lost 5 bases, and 5 bases stayed unmatched. The CDR3 sequence is CASSQALAGAHEQYF. The CDR3 DNA is TGTGCCAGCAGCCAAGCCCTAGCGGGAGCCCACGAGCAGTACTTC.